The clone carrying this T cell receptor beta chain was picked up one time. Antigen: not known. The lymph nodes were axillary draining lymph nodes from breast cancer patients. The sample belongs to a study of breast tumors, draining lymph nodes, adjacent tissues. TCRdb re-analysed the multiplex PCR reads in MiXCR, keeping a single row per CDR3 protein. The table shows about 230,000 distinct CDR3 sequences, with about a third occurring only once. This CDR3 is built from 13 residues. V was clipped by 6 bases and J by 1 base, with 9 bases between them. Findings and limits, study-wide: Compared with basal-like, luminal-like tumors shared significantly more repertoire with nontumor tissue. Compared with lymph nodes, tumors were less diverse; compared with nontumor tissue, more. Tumor T cell lymph node origin was a supported hypothesis, not proven.

The TCR was taken from a female donor with breast cancer. Some clones in this sample may be carry-over from other donors' samples. Specimen: axillary lymph node tissue. V usage is TRBV12-3 or TRBV12-4 and J usage is TRBJ1-2, with D maybe TRBD1 (6 bases). The CDR3 loop reads CASRADSNYGYTF. In DNA form, the CDR3 reads TGTGCCAGCAGGGCGGACAGTAACTATGGCTACACCTTC.